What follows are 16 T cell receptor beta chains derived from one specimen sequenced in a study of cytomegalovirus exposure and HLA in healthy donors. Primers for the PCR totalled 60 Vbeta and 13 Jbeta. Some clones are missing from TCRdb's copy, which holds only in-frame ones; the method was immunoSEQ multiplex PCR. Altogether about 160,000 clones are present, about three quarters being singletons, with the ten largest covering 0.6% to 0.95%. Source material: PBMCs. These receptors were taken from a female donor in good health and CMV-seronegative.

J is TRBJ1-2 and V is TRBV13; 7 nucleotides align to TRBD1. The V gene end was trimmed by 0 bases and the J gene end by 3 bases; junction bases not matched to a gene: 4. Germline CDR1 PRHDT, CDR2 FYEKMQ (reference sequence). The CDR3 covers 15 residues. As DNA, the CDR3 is TGTGCCAGCAGCTTAGGACAGGGGATTTACTATGGCTACACCTTC. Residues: CASSLGQGIYYGYTF.

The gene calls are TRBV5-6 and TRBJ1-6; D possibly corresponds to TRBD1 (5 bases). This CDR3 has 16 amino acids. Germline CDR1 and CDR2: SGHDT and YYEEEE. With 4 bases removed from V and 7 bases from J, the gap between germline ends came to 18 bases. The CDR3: CASSLVRTGGNSPLHF. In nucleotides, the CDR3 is TGTGCCAGCAGCCTGGTCAGAACTGGGGGGAATTCACCCCTCCACTTT.

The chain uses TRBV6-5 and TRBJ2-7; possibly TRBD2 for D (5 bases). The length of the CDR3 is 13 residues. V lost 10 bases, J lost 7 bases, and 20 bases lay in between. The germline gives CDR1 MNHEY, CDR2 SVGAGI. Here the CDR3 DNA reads TGTGCCACCCAACCGAGGGAAACGGAAGAGCAGTACTTC. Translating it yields CATQPRETEEQYF.

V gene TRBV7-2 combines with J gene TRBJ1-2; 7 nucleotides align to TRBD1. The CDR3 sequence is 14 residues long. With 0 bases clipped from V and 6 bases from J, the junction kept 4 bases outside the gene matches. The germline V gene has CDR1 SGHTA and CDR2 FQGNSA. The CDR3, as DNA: TGTGCCAGCAGCTTAGCGCCACAGGGGAATGGCTACACCTTC. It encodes CASSLAPQGNGYTF.

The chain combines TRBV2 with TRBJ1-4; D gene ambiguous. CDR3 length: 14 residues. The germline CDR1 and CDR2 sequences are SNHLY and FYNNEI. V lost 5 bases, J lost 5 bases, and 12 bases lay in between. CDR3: CASSRDKGNEKLFF. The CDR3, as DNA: TGTGCCAGCAGTCGGGATAAGGGAAATGAAAAACTGTTTTTT.

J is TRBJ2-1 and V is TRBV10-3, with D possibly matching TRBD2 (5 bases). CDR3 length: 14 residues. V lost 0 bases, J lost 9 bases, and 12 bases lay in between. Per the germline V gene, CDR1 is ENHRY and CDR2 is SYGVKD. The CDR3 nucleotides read TGTGCCATCAGTGAGTCGGCTAGCTTACGTGAGCAGTTCTTC. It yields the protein CAISESASLREQFF.

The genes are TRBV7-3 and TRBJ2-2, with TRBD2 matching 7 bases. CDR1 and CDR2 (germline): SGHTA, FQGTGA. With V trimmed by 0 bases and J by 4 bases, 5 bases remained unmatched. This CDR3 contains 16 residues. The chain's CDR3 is CASSLTGGVFTGELFF. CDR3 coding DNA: TGTGCCAGCAGCTTAACGGGGGGGGTCTTCACCGGGGAGCTGTTTTTT.

DNA for the CDR3: TGTGCCAGTAGTATGGGCAGAGGGACTAGCGGTTACAATGAGCAGTTCTTC. Protein: CASSMGRGTSGYNEQFF. This rearrangement joins TRBV19 to TRBJ2-1; TRBD2 matches 11 bases. V shed 3 bases, J shed 4 bases, and the junction held 8 bases outside the gene matches. Germline V lookup: CDR1 LNHDA, CDR2 SQIVND (reference sequence). The CDR3 has 17 amino acids.

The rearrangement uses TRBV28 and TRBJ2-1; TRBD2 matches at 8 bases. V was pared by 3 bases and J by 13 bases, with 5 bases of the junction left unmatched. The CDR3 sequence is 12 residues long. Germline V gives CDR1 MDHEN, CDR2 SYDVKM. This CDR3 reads CASSFLAGSQFF. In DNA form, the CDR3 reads TGTGCCAGCAGTTTTTTAGCGGGAAGTCAGTTCTTC.

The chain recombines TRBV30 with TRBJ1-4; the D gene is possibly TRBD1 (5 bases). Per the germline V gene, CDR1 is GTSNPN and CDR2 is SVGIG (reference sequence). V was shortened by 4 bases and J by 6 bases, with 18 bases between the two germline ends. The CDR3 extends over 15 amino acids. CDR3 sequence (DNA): TGTGCCTGGAAAGACCGCGGGGGAATTTATGAAAAACTGTTTTTT. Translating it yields CAWKDRGGIYEKLFF.

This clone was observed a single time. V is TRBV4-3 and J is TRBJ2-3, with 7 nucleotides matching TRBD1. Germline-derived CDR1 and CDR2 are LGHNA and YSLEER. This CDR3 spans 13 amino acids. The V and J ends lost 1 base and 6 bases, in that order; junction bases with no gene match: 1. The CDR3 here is CASSQGQGDTQYF. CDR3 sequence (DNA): TGCGCCAGCAGCCAAGGACAGGGTGATACGCAGTATTTT.

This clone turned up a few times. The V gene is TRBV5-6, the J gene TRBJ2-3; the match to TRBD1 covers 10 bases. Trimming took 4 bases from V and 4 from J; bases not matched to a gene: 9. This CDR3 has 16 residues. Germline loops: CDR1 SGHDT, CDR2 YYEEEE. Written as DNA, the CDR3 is TGTGCCAGCAGCCTCCAGGGACAGGGGCGGGCAGATACGCAGTATTTT. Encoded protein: CASSLQGQGRADTQYF. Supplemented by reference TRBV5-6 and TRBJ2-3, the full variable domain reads DAGVTQSPTHLIKTRGQQVTLRCSPKSGHDTVSWYQQALGQGPQFIFQYYEEEERQRGNFPDRFSGHQFPNYSSELNVNALLLGDSALYLCASSLQGQGRADTQYFGPGTRLTVL.

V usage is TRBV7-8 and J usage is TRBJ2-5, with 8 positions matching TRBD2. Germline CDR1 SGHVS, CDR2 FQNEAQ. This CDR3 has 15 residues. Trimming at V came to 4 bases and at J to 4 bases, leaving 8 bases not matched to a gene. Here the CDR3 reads CASSSTGLAGETQYF. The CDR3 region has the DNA TGTGCCAGCAGCTCTACAGGGCTAGCGGGAGAGACCCAGTACTTC. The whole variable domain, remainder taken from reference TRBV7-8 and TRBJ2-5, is GAGVSQSPRYKVAKRGQDVALRCDPISGHVSLFWYQQALGQGPEFLTYFQNEAQLDKSGLPSDRFFAERPEGSVSTLKIQRTQQEDSAVYLCASSSTGLAGETQYFGPGTRLLVL.

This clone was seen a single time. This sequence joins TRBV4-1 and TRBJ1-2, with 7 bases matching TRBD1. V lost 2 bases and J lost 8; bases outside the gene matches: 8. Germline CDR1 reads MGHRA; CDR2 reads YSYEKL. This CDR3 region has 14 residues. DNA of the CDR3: TGCGCCAGCAGCCAACCGGGACAGAGTTCAGGCTACACCTTC. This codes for CASSQPGQSSGYTF.

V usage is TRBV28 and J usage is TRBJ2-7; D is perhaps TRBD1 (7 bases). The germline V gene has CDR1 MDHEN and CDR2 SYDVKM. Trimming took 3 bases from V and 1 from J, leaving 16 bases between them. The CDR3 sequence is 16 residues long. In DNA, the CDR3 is TGTGCCAGCAGTTTTGGGGGGACAGCTCTGTCCTACGAGCAGTACTTC. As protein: CASSFGGTALSYEQYF.

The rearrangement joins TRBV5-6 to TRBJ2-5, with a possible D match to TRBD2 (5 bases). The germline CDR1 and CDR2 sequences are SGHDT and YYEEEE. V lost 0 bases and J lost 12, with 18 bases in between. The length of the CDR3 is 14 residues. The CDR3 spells CASSLGAFPGSEYF. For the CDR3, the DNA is TGTGCCAGCAGCTTGGGGGCATTCCCGGGAAGTGAGTACTTC.